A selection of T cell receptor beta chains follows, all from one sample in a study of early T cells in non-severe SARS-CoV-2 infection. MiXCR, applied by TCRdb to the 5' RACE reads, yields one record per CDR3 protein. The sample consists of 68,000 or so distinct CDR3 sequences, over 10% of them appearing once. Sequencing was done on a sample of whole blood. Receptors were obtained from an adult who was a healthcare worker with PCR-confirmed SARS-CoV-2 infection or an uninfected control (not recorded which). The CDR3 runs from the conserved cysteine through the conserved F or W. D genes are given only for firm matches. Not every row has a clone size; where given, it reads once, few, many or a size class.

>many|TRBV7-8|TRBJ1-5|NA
TGTGCCAGCAGCCAAAAGGGGGAAAATCAGCCCCAGCATTTT
CASSQKGENQPQHF
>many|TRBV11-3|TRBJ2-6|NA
TGTGCCAGCAGCTTATCCCCCCCTCTGAGCTCTGGGGCCAACGTCCTGACTTTC
CASSLSPPLSSGANVLTF
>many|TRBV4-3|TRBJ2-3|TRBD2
TGCGCCAGCAGCCAAGATCCCCCGGGGACTAGCGGGGGTACAGATACGCAGTATTTT
CASSQDPPGTSGGTDTQYF
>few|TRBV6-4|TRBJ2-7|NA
TGTGCCAGCAGTGACTGGGCAGGCTACGAGCAGTACTTC
CASSDWAGYEQYF
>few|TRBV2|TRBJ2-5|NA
TGTGCCAGCAGTGAACAGACCCAGTACTTC
CASSEQTQYF
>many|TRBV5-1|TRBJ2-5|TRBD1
TGCGCCAGCAGCTTGAGGGACAGTAGGCAAGAGACCCAGTACTTC
CASSLRDSRQETQYF
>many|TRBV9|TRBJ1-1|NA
TGTGCCAGCAGCGTAGATGGCAGATACACTGAAGCTTTCTTT
CASSVDGRYTEAFF
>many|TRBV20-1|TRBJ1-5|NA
TGCAGTGCTAGAGATTTTTTAGTCAATCAGCCCCAGCATTTT
CSARDFLVNQPQHF
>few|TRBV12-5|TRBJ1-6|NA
TGTGCTAGTGGTTCCGGGGTCCTTTATTCACCCCTCCACTTT
CASGSGVLYSPLHF
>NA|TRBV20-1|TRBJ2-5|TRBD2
TGCAGTGCTAGGACTAGCGGGGTATATCAAGAGACCCAGTACTTC
CSARTSGVYQETQYF
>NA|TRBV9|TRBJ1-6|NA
TGTGCCAGCAGCGTAGATCTATCACCCCTCCACTTT
CASSVDLSPLHF
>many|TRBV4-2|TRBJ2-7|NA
TGTGCCAGCAGCCTGGACAGCAGGGACGAGCAGTACTTC
CASSLDSRDEQYF
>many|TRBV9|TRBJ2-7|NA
TGTGCCAGCAGCGTAGGTGCAGGGTCCTCCTACGAGCAGTACTTC
CASSVGAGSSYEQYF
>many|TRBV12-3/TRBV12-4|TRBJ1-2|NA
TGTGCCAGCAGTTTACAGTTGGGTGGCTACACCTTC
CASSLQLGGYTF
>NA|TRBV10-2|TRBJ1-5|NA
TGCGCCAGCCGACAGGCCCATCAGCCCCAGCATTTT
CASRQAHQPQHF
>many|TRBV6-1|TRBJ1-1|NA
TGTGCCACCCTTACTACAGGGCTCTTGAACACTGAAGCTTTCTTT
CATLTTGLLNTEAFF
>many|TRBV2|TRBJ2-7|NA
TGTGCCAGCACGCAACAGAGCTACGAGCAGTACTTC
CASTQQSYEQYF
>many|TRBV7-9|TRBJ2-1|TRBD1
TGTGCCAGCAGCTTTCCGGGACAGGGTAGATACAATGAGCAGTTCTTC
CASSFPGQGRYNEQFF
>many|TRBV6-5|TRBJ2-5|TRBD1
TGTGCCAGCAGTCCACCAGGGGGACGGGAGACCCAGTACTTC
CASSPPGGRETQYF
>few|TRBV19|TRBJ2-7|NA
TGTGCCAGTAGTCGTCACCAGCAATCCTACGAGCAGTACTTC
CASSRHQQSYEQYF
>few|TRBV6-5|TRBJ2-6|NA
TGTGCCAGCAGTACGGGGTCATCCAACTCTGGGGCCAACGTCCTGACTTTC
CASSTGSSNSGANVLTF
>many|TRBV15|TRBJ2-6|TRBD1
TGTGCCACCAGCAGAGCGGCGGACAGGGGAATCCATACCTCTGGGGCCAACGTCCTGACTTTC
CATSRAADRGIHTSGANVLTF
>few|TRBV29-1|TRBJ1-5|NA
TGCAGCGTTGGGCAGGGTCTGGCTCAGCCCCAGCATTTT
CSVGQGLAQPQHF
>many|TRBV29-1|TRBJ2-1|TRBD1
TGCAGCGTTGATAGGGGGACAGGGGTCGAGAATGAGCAGTTCTTC
CSVDRGTGVENEQFF
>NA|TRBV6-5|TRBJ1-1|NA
TGTGCCAGCAGCCGCTTTGTTGCAGGGACAACTGAAGCTTTCTTT
CASSRFVAGTTEAFF
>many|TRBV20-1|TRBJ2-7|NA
TGCAGTGCTAGCGACAGCCGATCCTACGAGCAGTACTTC
CSASDSRSYEQYF
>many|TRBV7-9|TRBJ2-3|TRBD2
TGTGCCAGCAGCATTTATAGCGGGGCTAGCACAGATACGCAGTATTTT
CASSIYSGASTDTQYF
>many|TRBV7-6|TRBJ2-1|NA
TGTGCCAGCAGCATATCCCGGTCCTACAATGAGCAGTTCTTC
CASSISRSYNEQFF
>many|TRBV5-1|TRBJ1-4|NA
TGCGCCAGCAGCGTGGAGGGTCAGGCTAATGAAAAACTGTTTTTT
CASSVEGQANEKLFF
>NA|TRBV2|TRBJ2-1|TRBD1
TGTGCCAGCAGACTGGACAGGGACGAGGCTGAGCAGTTCTTC
CASRLDRDEAEQFF
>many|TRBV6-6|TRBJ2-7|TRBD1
TGTGCCAGCAGTTACGAGGGGACAGGGGGCAACGAGCAGTACTTC
CASSYEGTGGNEQYF
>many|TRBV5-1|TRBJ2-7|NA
TGCGCCAGCAAGGACAGTCCCTACGAGCAGTACTTC
CASKDSPYEQYF
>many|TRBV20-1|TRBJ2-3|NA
TGCAGTGCTAGCCCGACCGCGCCCAGGGCAGATACGCAGTATTTT
CSASPTAPRADTQYF
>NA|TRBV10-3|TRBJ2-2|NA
TGTGCCATCAGTGAGTCGTACGGACTTAACACCGGGGAGCTGTTTTTT
CAISESYGLNTGELFF
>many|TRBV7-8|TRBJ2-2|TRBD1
TGTGCCAGCAGCCCCGTTGGGGGACAGGTAGCCGGGGAGCTGTTTTTT
CASSPVGGQVAGELFF
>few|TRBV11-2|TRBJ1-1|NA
TGTGCCAGCAGCGGTGGGGTCACTGAAGCTTTCTTT
CASSGGVTEAFF
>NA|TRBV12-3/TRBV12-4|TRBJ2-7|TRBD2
TGTGCCAGCAGGATAGCGGGGGCAGGGAACGAGCAGTACTTC
CASRIAGAGNEQYF
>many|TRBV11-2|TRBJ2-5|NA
TGTGCCAGCAGCTTGGTGCGTTCCCAAGAGACCCAGTACTTC
CASSLVRSQETQYF
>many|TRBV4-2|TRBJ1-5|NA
TGTGCCAGCAGCCAAGATATCCACGGCCGTCAGCCCCAGCATTTT
CASSQDIHGRQPQHF
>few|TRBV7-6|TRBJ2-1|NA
TGTGCCAGCAGCCCTCGCTCGACAGCAACTCATTACAATGAGCAGTTCTTC
CASSPRSTATHYNEQFF
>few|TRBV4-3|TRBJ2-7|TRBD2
TGCGCCAGCAGCCAGACTAGCGGTGGGATTTACGAGCAGTACTTC
CASSQTSGGIYEQYF
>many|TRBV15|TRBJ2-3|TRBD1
TGTGCCACCAGCACCGGGGACAGGGCCACAGATACGCAGTATTTT
CATSTGDRATDTQYF